A selection of T cell receptor beta chains follows, all from one sample in a study of T cells in Graves' hyperthyroidism and ophthalmopathy. Via MiXCR, TCRdb re-called the multiplex PCR reads, giving one row per CDR3 protein. The sample yields 600,000 or so distinct CDR3 sequences, roughly 15% seen once. The specimen was blood. The receptors come from a woman aged 50 to 60 with Graves' ophthalmopathy. CDR3s include the opening cysteine and the closing phenylalanine or tryptophan. The D gene is left open where the match is weak. The size field is filled for only some rows; it gives once, few, many or a size class.

D	size	V	J	length	CDR3	DNA
TRBD2	many	TRBV6-1	TRBJ2-7	16	CASSPVAGGLTYEQYF	TGTGCCAGCAGTCCCGTAGCGGGAGGGCTCACGTACGAGCAGTACTTC
-	-	TRBV19	TRBJ2-5	15	CASRGLGTSQETQYF	TGTGCCAGTAGAGGGTTGGGTACTTCACAAGAGACCCAGTACTTC
TRBD1	-	TRBV19	TRBJ2-7	14	CASSIPRQGGEQYF	TGTGCCAGTAGTATCCCCAGACAGGGGGGCGAGCAGTACTTC
-	many	TRBV2	TRBJ2-4	15	CASRKNIQGRDIQYF	TGTGCCAGCAGAAAAAATATACAGGGTCGGGACATTCAGTACTTC
TRBD1	few	TRBV12-3/TRBV12-4	TRBJ2-6	16	CASSLRQGTGANVLTF	TGTGCCAGCAGCCTTAGACAGGGAACTGGGGCCAACGTCCTGACTTTC
TRBD1	-	TRBV12-5	TRBJ2-5	13	CASGIRQGETQYF	TGTGCTAGTGGTATCCGACAGGGGGAGACCCAGTACTTC
-	many	TRBV2	TRBJ2-7	11	CASLAGYEQYF	TGTGCCTCCCTGGCCGGCTACGAGCAGTACTTC
-	-	TRBV10-2	TRBJ2-5	13	CASSASILETQYF	TGCGCCAGCAGCGCTAGTATTTTGGAGACCCAGTACTTC
-	-	TRBV6-2/TRBV6-3	TRBJ2-7	11	CASSYAIEQYF	TGTGCCAGCAGTTATGCCATCGAGCAGTACTTC
TRBD2	many	TRBV12-3/TRBV12-4	TRBJ2-5	15	CASSLLGLLQETQYF	TGTGCCAGCAGTTTATTGGGACTACTACAAGAGACCCAGTACTTC
-	many	TRBV5-1	TRBJ2-7	15	CASSLVGSGPYEQYF	TGCGCCAGCAGCTTGGTAGGTAGCGGCCCCTACGAGCAGTACTTC
-	many	TRBV5-1	TRBJ1-2	15	CASSFGSGDTYGYTF	TGCGCCAGCAGCTTCGGTTCCGGGGATACCTATGGCTACACCTTC
-	many	TRBV7-2	TRBJ2-7	17	CASSLGPADRGTYEQYF	TGTGCCAGCAGCTTGGGCCCAGCGGACCGGGGCACCTACGAGCAGTACTTC
-	many	TRBV30	TRBJ1-3	14	CARDGPDSGNTIYF	TGTGCCCGAGACGGGCCGGACTCTGGAAACACCATATATTTT
TRBD1	many	TRBV7-3	TRBJ2-6	17	CASSAGQGAPGANVLTF	TGTGCCAGCAGTGCGGGACAGGGGGCGCCTGGGGCCAACGTCCTGACTTTC
TRBD2	-	TRBV5-1	TRBJ2-3	17	CASNPIGLAVSTDTQYF	TGCGCCAGCAATCCCATAGGACTAGCGGTTAGCACAGATACGCAGTATTTT
-	-	TRBV6-1	TRBJ2-2	14	CASDPSETTGELFF	TGTGCCAGTGACCCGTCCGAGACCACCGGGGAGCTGTTTTTT
-	many	TRBV12-3/TRBV12-4	TRBJ1-4	14	CASSPNTRGEKLFF	TGTGCCAGCAGCCCGAATACACGGGGTGAAAAACTGTTTTTT
-	few	TRBV4-1	TRBJ1-5	15	CASSHRDTLNQPQHF	TGCGCCAGCAGCCACCGGGACACCCTCAATCAGCCCCAGCATTTT
TRBD1	many	TRBV18	TRBJ2-4	18	CASSPLATGDDSPVCQYF	TGTGCCAGCTCACCACTCGCGACAGGGGACGACTCGCCCGTGTGTCAGTACTTC
-	many	TRBV20-1	TRBJ1-5	15	CSASLGPYSNQPQHF	TGCAGTGCTAGTTTGGGTCCCTATAGCAATCAGCCCCAGCATTTT
-	few	TRBV24-1	TRBJ1-2	13	CATRDQASMRYTF	TGTGCCACCAGGGACCAGGCTTCTATGAGGTACACCTTC
-	-	TRBV20-1	TRBJ2-1	15	CSASPGHVPRGEQFF	TGCAGTGCTTCACCGGGCCATGTTCCAAGGGGTGAGCAGTTCTTC
-	few	TRBV7-2	TRBJ1-2	15	CASSLVNFLGSGYTF	TGTGCCAGCAGCTTAGTTAATTTTCTCGGCAGTGGCTACACCTTC
TRBD1	many	TRBV5-1	TRBJ2-7	15	CASSSMTGYGYEQYF	TGCGCCAGCAGCTCGATGACAGGGTACGGATACGAGCAGTACTTC
-	many	TRBV2	TRBJ2-7	12	CASSEADYEQYF	TGTGCCAGCAGTGAGGCTGACTACGAGCAGTACTTC
-	many	TRBV18	TRBJ1-4	14	CASSPAALNEKLFF	TGTGCCAGCTCACCAGCGGCCTTGAATGAAAAACTGTTTTTT
-	many	TRBV7-9	TRBJ2-1	14	CASSLTTDYNEQFF	TGTGCCAGCAGCTTGACGACAGACTACAATGAGCAGTTCTTC
TRBD2	many	TRBV28	TRBJ2-1	17	CASRGLAGINSYNEQFF	TGTGCCAGTAGGGGACTAGCGGGAATAAACTCCTACAATGAGCAGTTCTTC
TRBD2	few	TRBV27	TRBJ2-1	16	CASSLLRREVRNEQFF	TGTGCCAGCAGTTTATTACGGCGGGAGGTTAGGAATGAGCAGTTCTTC
TRBD1	many	TRBV20-1	TRBJ1-5	16	CSARGTGEGWNQPQHF	TGCAGTGCTAGGGGGACAGGGGAAGGGTGGAATCAGCCCCAGCATTTT
TRBD2	many	TRBV4-1	TRBJ2-3	17	CASSQDGAGGAVDTQYF	TGCGCCAGCAGCCAAGATGGGGCGGGAGGGGCCGTAGATACGCAGTATTTT
-	many	TRBV12-3/TRBV12-4	TRBJ2-7	12	CASTHSSYEQYF	TGTGCCAGCACCCATTCCTCCTACGAGCAGTACTTC